A single T cell receptor beta chain is shown here with its context. What it binds is unknown. V was pared by 1 base and J by 5 bases, with 3 bases of the junction left unmatched. This CDR3 comprises 14 residues. Per the germline V gene, CDR1 is DFQATT and CDR2 is SNEGSKA (reference sequence). This record belongs to a study of identical twins. Study-level points and caveats: When twins shared out-of-frame alpha sequences, those sequences had excess low generation probability. The conclusions drew on cross-sectional statistical analysis instead of tracking the same donors.

Only healthy Caucasians were enrolled as donors. MiXCR, run by TCRdb on the 5' RACE reads, gives a single entry per CDR3 protein. This table holds roughly 240,000 distinct CDR3 sequences, roughly 7% found once. The sample was also reused in another study, on yellow fever vaccine responses in identical twins.

This clonotype was sampled from a woman aged 18-35 years in good health. The sample comprised memory (CD45RO+) T cells sorted from blood. V usage is TRBV20-1 and J usage is TRBJ1-1, with 11 bases matching TRBD1. The CDR3 region has the DNA TGCAGTGCTAGAGGGGACAGGGGGAGGACTGAAGCTTTCTTT. This encodes CSARGDRGRTEAFF.